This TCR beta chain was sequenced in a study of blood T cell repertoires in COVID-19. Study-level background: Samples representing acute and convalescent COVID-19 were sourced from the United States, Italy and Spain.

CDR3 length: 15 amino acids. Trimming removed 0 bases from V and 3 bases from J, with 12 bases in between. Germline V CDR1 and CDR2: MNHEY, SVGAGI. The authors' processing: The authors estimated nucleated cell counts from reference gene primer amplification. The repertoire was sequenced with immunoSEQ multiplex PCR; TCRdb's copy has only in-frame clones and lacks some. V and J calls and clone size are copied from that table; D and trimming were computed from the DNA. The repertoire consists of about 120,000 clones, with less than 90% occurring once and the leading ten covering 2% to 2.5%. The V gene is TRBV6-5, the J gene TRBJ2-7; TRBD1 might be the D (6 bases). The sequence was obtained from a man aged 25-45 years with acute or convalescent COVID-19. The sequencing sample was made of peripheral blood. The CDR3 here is CASSYSTGQSYEQYF. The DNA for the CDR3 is TGTGCCAGCAGTTACTCGACCGGACAGAGCTACGAGCAGTACTTC.